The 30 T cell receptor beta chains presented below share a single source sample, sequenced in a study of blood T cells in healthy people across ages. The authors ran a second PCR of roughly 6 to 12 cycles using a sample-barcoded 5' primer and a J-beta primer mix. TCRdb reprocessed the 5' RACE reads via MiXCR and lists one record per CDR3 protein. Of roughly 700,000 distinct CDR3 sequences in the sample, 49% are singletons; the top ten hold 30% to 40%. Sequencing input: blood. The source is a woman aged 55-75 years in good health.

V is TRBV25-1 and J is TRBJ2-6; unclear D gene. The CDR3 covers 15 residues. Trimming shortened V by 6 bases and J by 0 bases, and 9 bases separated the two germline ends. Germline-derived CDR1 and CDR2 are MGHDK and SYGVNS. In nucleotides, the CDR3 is TGTGCCAGCAGGGACCCCTCCTCTGGGGCCAACGTCCTGACTTTC. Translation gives CASRDPSSGANVLTF.

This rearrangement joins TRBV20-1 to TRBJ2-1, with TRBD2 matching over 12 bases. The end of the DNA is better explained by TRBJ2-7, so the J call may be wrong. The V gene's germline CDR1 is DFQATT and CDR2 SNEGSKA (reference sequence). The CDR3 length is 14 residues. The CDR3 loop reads CSASQGLAGNEQYF. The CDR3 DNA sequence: TGCAGTGCTAGCCAGGGACTAGCGGGTAATGAGCAGTACTTC.

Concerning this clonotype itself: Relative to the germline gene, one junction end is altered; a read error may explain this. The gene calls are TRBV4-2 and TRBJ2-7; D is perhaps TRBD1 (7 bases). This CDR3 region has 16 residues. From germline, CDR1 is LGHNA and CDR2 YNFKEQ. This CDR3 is CASSQTSQGGPYERYF. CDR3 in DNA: TGTGCCAGCAGCCAAACGTCCCAGGGGGGTCCCTACGAGCGGTACTTC.

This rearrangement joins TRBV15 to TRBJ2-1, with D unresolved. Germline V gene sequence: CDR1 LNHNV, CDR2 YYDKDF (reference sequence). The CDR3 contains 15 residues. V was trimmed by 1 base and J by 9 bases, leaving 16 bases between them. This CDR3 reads CATSRGWTAAPEQFF. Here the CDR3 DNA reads TGTGCCACCAGCAGAGGGTGGACGGCGGCTCCTGAGCAGTTCTTC.

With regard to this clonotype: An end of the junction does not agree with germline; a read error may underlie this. CDR3 sequence (DNA): TGTGCCAGCAACCAACAACTTGGCATTCAGTACTTC. Its protein product is CASNQQLGIQYF. V is TRBV4-2 and J is TRBJ2-4; D gene unclear. This CDR3 contains 12 residues. Looked up from germline, CDR1 is LGHNA and CDR2 is YNFKEQ.

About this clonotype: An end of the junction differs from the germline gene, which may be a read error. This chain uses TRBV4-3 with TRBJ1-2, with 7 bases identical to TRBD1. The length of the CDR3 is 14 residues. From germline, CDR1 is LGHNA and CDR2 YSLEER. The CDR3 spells CASSQDDRDYVYTF. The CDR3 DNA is TGCGCCAGCAGCCAAGACGACAGGGACTATGTCTACACCTTC.

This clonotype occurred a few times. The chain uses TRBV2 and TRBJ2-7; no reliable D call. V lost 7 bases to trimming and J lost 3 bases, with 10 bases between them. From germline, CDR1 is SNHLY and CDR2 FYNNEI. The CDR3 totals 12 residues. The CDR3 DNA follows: TGTGCCAGCAAAGGCGGCGACTACGAGCAGTACTTC. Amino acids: CASKGGDYEQYF.

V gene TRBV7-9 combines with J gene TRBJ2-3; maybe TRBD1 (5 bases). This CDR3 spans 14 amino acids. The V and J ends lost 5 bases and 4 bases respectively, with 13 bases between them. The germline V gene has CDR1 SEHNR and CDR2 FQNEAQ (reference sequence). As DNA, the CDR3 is TGTGCCAGCAGCGTGGGGCTAACATCAGATACGCAGTATTTT. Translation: CASSVGLTSDTQYF.

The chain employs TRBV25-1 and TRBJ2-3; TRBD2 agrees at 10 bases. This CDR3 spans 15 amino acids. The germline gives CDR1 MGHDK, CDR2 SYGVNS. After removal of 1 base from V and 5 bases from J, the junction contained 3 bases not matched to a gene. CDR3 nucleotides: TGTGCCAGCAGTGAATTGAGACTAGCGGGAGATACGCAGTATTTT. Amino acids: CASSELRLAGDTQYF.

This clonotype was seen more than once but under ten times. The CDR3 region has the DNA TGTGCCATCAGTGACAGGGGAGATACGCAGTATTTT. Protein product: CAISDRGDTQYF. This chain links TRBV10-3 with TRBJ2-3; D perhaps matches TRBD1 (6 bases). Between the trimmed V and J ends, which lost 3 bases and 5 bases, there was a span of 6 bases. This CDR3 has 12 amino acids. Germline V gene sequence: CDR1 ENHRY, CDR2 SYGVKD.

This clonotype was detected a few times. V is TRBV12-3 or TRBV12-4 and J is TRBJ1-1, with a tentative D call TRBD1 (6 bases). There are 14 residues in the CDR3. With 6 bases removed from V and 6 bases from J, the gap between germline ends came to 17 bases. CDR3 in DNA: TGTGCCAGCAGCCCCCGTGGGGGGCAACCTGAAGCTTTCTTT. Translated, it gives CASSPRGGQPEAFF.

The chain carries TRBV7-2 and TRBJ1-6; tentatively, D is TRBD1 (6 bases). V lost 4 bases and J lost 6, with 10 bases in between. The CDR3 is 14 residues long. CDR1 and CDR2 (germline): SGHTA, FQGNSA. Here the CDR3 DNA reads TGTGCCAGCAGCTCCAGGGGTCGTAATTCACCCCTCCACTTT. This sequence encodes CASSSRGRNSPLHF.

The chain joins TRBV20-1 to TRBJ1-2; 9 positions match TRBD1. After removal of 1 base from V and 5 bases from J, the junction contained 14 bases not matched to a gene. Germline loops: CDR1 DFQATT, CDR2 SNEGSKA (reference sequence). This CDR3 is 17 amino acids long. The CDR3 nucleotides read TGCAGTGCTAGAGTTAGTGGGGACAGGGTTAATTTTTATGGCTACACCTTC. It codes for CSARVSGDRVNFYGYTF.

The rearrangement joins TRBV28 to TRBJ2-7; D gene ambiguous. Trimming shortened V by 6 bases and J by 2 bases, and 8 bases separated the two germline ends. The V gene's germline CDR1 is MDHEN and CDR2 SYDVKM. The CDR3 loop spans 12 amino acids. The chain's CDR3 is CASSGVTYEQYF. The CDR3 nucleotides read TGTGCCAGCAGCGGCGTAACCTACGAGCAGTACTTC.

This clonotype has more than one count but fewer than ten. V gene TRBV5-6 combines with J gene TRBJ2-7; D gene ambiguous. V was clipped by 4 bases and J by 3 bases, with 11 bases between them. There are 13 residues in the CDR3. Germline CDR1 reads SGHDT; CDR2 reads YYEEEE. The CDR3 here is CASSLEGNYEQYF. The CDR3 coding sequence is TGTGCCAGCAGCCTGGAAGGGAACTACGAGCAGTACTTC.

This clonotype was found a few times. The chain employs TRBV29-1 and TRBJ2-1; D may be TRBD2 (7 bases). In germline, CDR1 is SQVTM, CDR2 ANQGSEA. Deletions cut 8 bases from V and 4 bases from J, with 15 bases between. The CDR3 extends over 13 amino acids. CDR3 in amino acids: CSSGGGTYNEQFF. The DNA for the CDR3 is TGCAGCTCGGGGGGCGGGACTTACAATGAGCAGTTCTTC.

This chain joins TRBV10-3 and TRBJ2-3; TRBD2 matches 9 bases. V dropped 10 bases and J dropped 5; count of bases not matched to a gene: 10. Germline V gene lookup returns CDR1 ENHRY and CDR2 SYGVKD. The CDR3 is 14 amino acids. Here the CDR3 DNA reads TGTGCCACTTTAGCGGGAGCCCTTGGAGATACGCAGTATTTT. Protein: CATLAGALGDTQYF.

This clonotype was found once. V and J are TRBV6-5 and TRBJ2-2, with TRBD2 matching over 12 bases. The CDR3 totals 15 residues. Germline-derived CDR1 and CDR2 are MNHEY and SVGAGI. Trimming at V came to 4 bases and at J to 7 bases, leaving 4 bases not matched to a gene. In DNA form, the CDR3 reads TGTGCCAGCAGTTCTAGCGGGAGGGCTAACGGGGAGCTGTTTTTT. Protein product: CASSSSGRANGELFF.

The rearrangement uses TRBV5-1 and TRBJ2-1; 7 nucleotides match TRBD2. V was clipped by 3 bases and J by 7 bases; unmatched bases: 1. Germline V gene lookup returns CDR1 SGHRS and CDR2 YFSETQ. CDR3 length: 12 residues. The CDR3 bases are TGCGCCAGCAGCTGGACTAGTAATGAGCAGTTCTTC. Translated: CASSWTSNEQFF.

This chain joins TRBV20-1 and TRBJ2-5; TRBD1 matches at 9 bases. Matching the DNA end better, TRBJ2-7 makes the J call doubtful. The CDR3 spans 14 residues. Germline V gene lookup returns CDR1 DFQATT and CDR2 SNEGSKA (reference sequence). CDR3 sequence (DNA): TGCAGTGCTATACCCGACAGGGGGTTTTACGAGCAGTACTTC. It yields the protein CSAIPDRGFYEQYF.

The CDR3 nucleotides are TGCAGGGCGGGGAGGGGCTCTGAAGCTTTCTTT. Translated: CRAGRGSEAFF. This rearrangement joins TRBV20-1 to TRBJ1-1, with a weak D call TRBD1 (5 bases). The CDR3 length is 11 residues. Per the germline V gene, CDR1 is DFQATT and CDR2 is SNEGSKA (reference sequence).

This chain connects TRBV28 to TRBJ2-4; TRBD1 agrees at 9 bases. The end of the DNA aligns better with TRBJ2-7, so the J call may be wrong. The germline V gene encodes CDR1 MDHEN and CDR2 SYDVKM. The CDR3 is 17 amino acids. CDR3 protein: CASRPHYPGQGFSEQYF. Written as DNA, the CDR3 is TGTGCCAGCAGACCACACTACCCGGGACAGGGATTTTCCGAGCAGTACTTC.

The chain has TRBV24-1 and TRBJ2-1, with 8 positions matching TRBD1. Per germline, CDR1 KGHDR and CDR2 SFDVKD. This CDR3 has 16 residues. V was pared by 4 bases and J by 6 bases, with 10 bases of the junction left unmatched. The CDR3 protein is CATSDNQGALGNEQFF. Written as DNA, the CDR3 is TGTGCCACCAGTGACAATCAGGGGGCGTTGGGCAATGAGCAGTTCTTC.

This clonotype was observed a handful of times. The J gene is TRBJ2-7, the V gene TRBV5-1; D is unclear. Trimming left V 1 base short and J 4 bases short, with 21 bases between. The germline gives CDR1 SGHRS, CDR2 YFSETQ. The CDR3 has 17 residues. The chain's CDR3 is CASSLRWSTRGEYEQYF. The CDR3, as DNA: TGCGCCAGCAGCTTGCGATGGTCAACCCGAGGAGAGTACGAGCAGTACTTC. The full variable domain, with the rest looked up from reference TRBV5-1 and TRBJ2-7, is KAGVTQTPRYLIKTRGQQVTLSCSPISGHRSVSWYQQTPGQGLQFLFEYFSETQRNKGNFPGRFSGRQFSNSRSEMNVSTLELGDSALYLCASSLRWSTRGEYEQYFGPGTRLTVT.

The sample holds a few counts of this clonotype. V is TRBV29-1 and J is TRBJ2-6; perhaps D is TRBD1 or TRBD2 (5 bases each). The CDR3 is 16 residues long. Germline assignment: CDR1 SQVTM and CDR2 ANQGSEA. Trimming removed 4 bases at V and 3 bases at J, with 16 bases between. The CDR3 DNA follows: TGCAGCGTTGTAGTTTACGGGGCGGTTGGGGCCAACGTCCTGACTTTC. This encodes CSVVVYGAVGANVLTF.

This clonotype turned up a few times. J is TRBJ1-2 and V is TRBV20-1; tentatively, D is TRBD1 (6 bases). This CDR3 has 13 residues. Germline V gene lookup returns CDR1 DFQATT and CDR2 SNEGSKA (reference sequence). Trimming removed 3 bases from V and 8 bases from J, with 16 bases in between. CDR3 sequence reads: CSASVSGGEGYTF. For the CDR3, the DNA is TGCAGTGCTAGTGTTTCCGGGGGCGAGGGCTACACCTTC.

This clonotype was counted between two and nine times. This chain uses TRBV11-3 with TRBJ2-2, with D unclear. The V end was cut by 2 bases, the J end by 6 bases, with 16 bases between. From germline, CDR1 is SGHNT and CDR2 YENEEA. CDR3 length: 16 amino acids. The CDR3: CASSLRGQVRAGELFF. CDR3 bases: TGTGCCAGCAGCTTAAGAGGCCAGGTCCGGGCCGGGGAGCTGTTTTTT.

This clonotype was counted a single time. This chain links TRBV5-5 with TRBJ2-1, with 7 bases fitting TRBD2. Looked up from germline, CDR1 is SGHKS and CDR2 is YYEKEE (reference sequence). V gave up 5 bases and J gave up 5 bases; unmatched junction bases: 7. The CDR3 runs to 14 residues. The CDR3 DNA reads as TGTGCCAGCAGTTCGAGCGGGACGCACAATGAGCAGTTCTTC. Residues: CASSSSGTHNEQFF.

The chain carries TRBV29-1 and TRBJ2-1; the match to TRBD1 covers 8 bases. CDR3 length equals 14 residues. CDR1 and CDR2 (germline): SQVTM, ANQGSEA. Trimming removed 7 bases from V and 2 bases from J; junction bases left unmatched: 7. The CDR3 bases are TGCAGCGCGGCCCGGGACAGGACCTACAATGAGCAGTTCTTC. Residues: CSAARDRTYNEQFF.

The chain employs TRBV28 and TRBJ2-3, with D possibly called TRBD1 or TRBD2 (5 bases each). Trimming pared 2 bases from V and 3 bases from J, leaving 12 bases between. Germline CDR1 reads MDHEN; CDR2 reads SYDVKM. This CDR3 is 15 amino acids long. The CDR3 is CASSLPGTETDTQYF. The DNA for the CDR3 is TGTGCCAGCAGTTTACCCGGGACCGAGACAGATACGCAGTATTTT.